This T cell receptor (beta chain) originates from a study of blood T cell repertoires in COVID-19 (dated by TCRdb to 2020 to 2021). About the investigation overall: Samples covering the acute and convalescent phases of COVID-19 were provided by collaborators in the United States, Italy and Spain. The prospective study material was composed of cDNA or gDNA derived from T cells, B-cell-depleted T cells, or PBMCs. Subjects who had been exposed to COVID-19, were actively infected with it, or had recovered from it provided the deeply sampled blood TCRbeta repertoires that made up the dataset. The repertoires were released in a freely available public database intended as a resource for research on the immune response to SARS-CoV-2. Samples came from the ongoing ImmuneRACE study (first 160 participants) plus 1,254 subjects from 6 global collaborators. The sample metadata nearly always contained a de-identified subject ID, COVID-19 status, age in years and sex. HLA class I and class II types, where available, came from metadata supplied by the sample provider rather than from assay-based typing.

The CDR3 starts with the cysteine, ends with the phenylalanine, and has 11 residues. Just CDR3 DNA is preserved here, 33 bases in frame from base 1. Trimming removed 6 bases from V and 7 bases from J, leaving 13 bases between the germline ends. CDR1 and CDR2, per the germline V gene (reference sequence), are DFQATT and SNEGSKA. General findings and caveats noted by the study authors: The amount of clinical and demographic metadata varied by source and participant and was provided uncurated.

Collaborating institutions collected whole blood in K2EDTA tubes following their own protocols. For TCRbeta analysis, collaborators shipped samples as frozen whole blood, isolated PBMCs, or DNA extracted from either of those sample types. With regard to this clone: Which antigen it targets is not known. The record has no base qualities; no much larger clone is one base away.

The immunoSEQ Assay, a bias-controlled multiplex PCR, was used to amplify TCRbeta CDR3 regions from genomic DNA. Per the original workflow: The number of nucleated cells in each sample was estimated from the amplification of reference gene primers within the assay. To quantify the absolute abundance of each unique TCRbeta CDR3 rearrangement, sequence reads were collapsed and filtered. For each sample, productive Simpson clonality was calculated as the square root of Simpson's diversity index over productive rearrangements. The table was pulled from immuneACCESS by TCRdb, which kept in-frame rearrangements only. Such tables lose some clones; where checked, under half of the loss comes from unresolved V genes, and the rest has no known cause. Clone size and the V and J calls come from that table; the DNA yielded D and trimming. The sample table shows over 250,000 clones, and roughly 85% are seen once. 8% to 13% of the sample rests with the top ten.

The chain is assembled from TRBV20-1 and TRBJ2-7; the D gene is perhaps TRBD2, from 6 matching bases. The sequenced sample was peripheral blood. The receptor comes from a woman in her seventies with acute or convalescent COVID-19. The CDR3 here reads CSARLRGEQYF. The nucleotides are TGCAGTGCCCGCCTGCGGGGTGAGCAGTACTTC.